This paragraph reports one TCR beta chain. The table lists this clone with a count of one. Its recognized antigen is unknown. No base quality information exists; no much larger clone differs at one position. This sample stems from a study of cytomegalovirus exposure and HLA in healthy donors (TCRdb year 2017). Background on the whole study: According to an earlier analysis of several hundred of the donors, 150 million to 200 million T cells yielded 90 million to 130 million unique TCR beta sequences and about 300 Gb of sequence data. In a later genetic analysis, genome-wide SNP genotypes for about 55% of the 666 donors were used, and that subset was treated as a discovery cohort. Using immunosequencing, the study profiled T cell repertoires from fewer than 700 subjects and related those repertoires to cytomegalovirus serostatus. Every discovery cohort repertoire had been produced on one sequencing platform. The number of donors typed differed by locus, with about 629-640 for A, B, C, DRB1 and DQB1, over 500 for DQA1, 600 to 610 for DPA1, and around 450 for DPB1. Approximately 300 gigabases of sequencing data and approximately 80 million unique TCR sequences were included in an early release covering under 650 HLA-typed donors. Alongside the repertoire data, information on donor age, sex, ethnicity and CMV serostatus was compiled. HLA typing included class I and class II loci at four-digit resolution. The study combined high-throughput TCR immunosequencing, statistical association of individual TCRs with disease status, and machine learning to predict cytomegalovirus infection status. Among around 400 genotyped donors of the cohort, an average of about 220,000 unique TCR beta nucleotide sequences was sequenced per donor, of which roughly 17% were non-productive. The study aimed to test whether cataloging public T cell receptors could reveal signatures of past pathogen exposure. A separate validation cohort of 100 to 150 different subjects was used in addition to the 666-subject first cohort. In an earlier analysis of 500 to 650 of the donors, high-throughput TCR beta sequencing was used to judge whether each TCR beta V gene segment behaved as functional or pseudogenic. To study patterns of TCR occurrence, a later analysis re-analyzed previously published TCR beta repertoires from 700 or so donors and added high-resolution HLA genotyping. In the later analysis, no new phenotypic data were used to find candidate immune exposures; instead, reliance was placed on TCR beta sequences and their occurrence across donors. Several DR-DQ haplotypes were treated as single units for association and clustering because of strong linkage in the cohort. Among the roughly 410 genotyped donors, around 81% belonged to the genetic ancestry cluster associated with self-reported Caucasian donors. Overall study results and their limits: Across donors, most TCR sequences were observed very rarely, whereas some public TCRs were present in many individuals. HLA typing was unavailable for some donors at each locus, so association tests used only the typed subset. A later analysis associated about 17,000 TCR beta sequences with specific HLA alleles at a false discovery rate of 0.05. The earlier analysis of 450 to 700 of the donors excluded 15 to 20 rarely observed V segments, including chromosome 9 orphons, because counts were too low. A later analysis found that TCR association rates varied across HLA loci, with DRB1 alleles showing the most associated TCRs and HLA-C alleles the fewest. When HLA alleles, especially DR and DQ, strongly co-occurred, TCR associations were difficult to assign to individual alleles. A few of the identified cytomegalovirus-associated TCR beta chains were confirmed in vitro to be specific for cytomegalovirus antigens. Only TCR beta chains were sequenced in this cohort, and the absence of alpha or paired-chain data limited detectable features. The 87-base-pair reads could not distinguish some IMGT-functional V segments, including TRBV6-2 and TRBV6-3, so those segments were excluded. Broadly in line with IMGT annotations, most TCR beta V segments showed up in productive rearrangements about 90% or about 30% of the time in an earlier analysis of several hundred of the donors. Immune exposure information for the cohort was limited to CMV serostatus. Cytomegalovirus status was reported to be diagnosed by the classifier with high specificity and sensitivity in both the original and validation cohorts. Several of the top co-occurrence clusters appeared to be linked to parvovirus B19, influenza, CMV and Epstein-Barr virus, according to a later analysis. Linkage disequilibrium might explain the correlated functional status among segregating V segments, but an unknown experimental factor could not be ruled out. The authors suggested that the approach could potentially be extended to other disease states and immunological phenotypes. A further reported finding was that TCR beta sequences accurately predicted the HLA-A and HLA-B alleles for most subjects in the first cohort. In a later genetic analysis, fewer N-insertions in productive TCRs were reported among donors in an Asian-associated ancestry cluster than the 666-donor mean. In the study, 164 TCR beta chains were listed as associated with cytomegalovirus. Compared with equally common non-associated chains, HLA-associated TCR beta chains in a later analysis were more clonally expanded and had lower generation probabilities. Presence/absence analyses assumed roughly uniform sequencing depth across donors, an assumption that may not hold. A cluster of highly shared sequence variants was judged likely to represent a technical artifact of the sequencing pipeline. V-gene and J-gene trimming of TCR beta chains was associated with a missense DCLRE1C variant in a later genetic analysis, and the association was replicated in an independent cohort. In a later analysis, most CMV-associated TCR beta chains were found to appear HLA-restricted, with HLA associations seemingly driven largely by CMV exposure.

In total, approximately 610 healthy bone marrow donors made up the cohort. At the time of sampling, all cohort members were nominally healthy, though unrecorded immune exposures were likely present. The donor was CMV seropositive and was included in the group of 289 seropositive cohort members. A peripheral blood sample was collected from each donor, and TCR beta sequencing was performed on peripheral blood mononuclear cells. The Qiagen DNeasy Blood Extraction Kit was used to extract genomic DNA from the blood cell samples. Reading the germline V gene gives CDR1 SGHAT and CDR2 FQNNGV. The CDR3 starts with the cysteine, ends with the phenylalanine, and has 16 residues. CDR3 DNA only is kept here, 48 bases in frame from base 1. Trimming accounts for 5 bases at V and 5 bases at J, while the number of junction bases matched to no gene is 10. The library relied on the immunoSEQ multiplex PCR assay. For the multiplex PCR, a mixture combining 60 forward primers for TCR Vbeta segments and 13 reverse primers for TCR Jbeta segments was used. A multiplex PCR assay on genomic DNA amplified the CDR3 region of rearranged TCR beta genes. Amplified TCR beta libraries were sequenced as 87-base-pair reads on the Illumina HiSeq System. From the authors' description of their analysis: In a later analysis, 70 million to 95 million unique TCR beta chains were counted across the roughly 670 repertoires, and roughly 11 million of these chains were shared by at least two donors. Raw reads were error-corrected and collapsed into unique sequences by a nearest-neighbor algorithm in which closely related sequences were merged to remove PCR and sequencing errors. Alignment of CDR3 sequences to IMGT reference sequences was used to assign V, D and J gene segments. For a sequence to be retained, a match of at least six nucleotides was required to both a V gene segment and a J gene segment. A rearrangement counted as productive if the CDR3 had no stop codons and remained in frame with V and J, and every other rearrangement counted as non-productive. CDR3 was defined by IMGT convention, running from the second conserved V-encoded cysteine to the conserved J-encoded phenylalanine. The earlier analysis of fewer than 750 of the donors excluded sequences that lacked an unambiguous match to a single V gene segment. In an earlier analysis of around 590 of the donors, a V segment was called functional when productive rearrangements were above 56.7%, and segregating when the standard deviation between donors exceeded 5%. A statistical classification framework was developed to diagnose cytomegalovirus status using the catalog of TCR beta chain sequences. A later analysis assigned V and J genes by comparing TCR nucleotide sequences with IMGT/GENE-DB human TR gene sequences. The TCRdist pipeline was used in a later analysis to assign CDR3 sequences and most-parsimonious VDJ recombination scenarios. In a later analysis, each TCR beta chain was defined by its CDR3 amino acid sequence together with its V-gene family, and reads without a unique V-gene family were excluded. In a later analysis, fewer than 600 highly shared, low-generation-probability nucleotide sequences were removed to address suspected cross-contamination and a sequencing artifact. In a later analysis, a clonal expansion index for each public chain was calculated from normalized within-repertoire ranks of inferred template counts. In a later analysis, generation probabilities were computed using a VDJ recombination model fitted to out-of-frame rearrangements, and the results were checked against IGoR. In a later analysis, TCR-TCR, TCR-HLA and TCR-CMV co-occurrence was scored with hypergeometric tests, and a repertoire-size bias correction was applied to TCR pairs. In a later analysis, false discovery rates were estimated by permuting HLA or CMV assignments 20 times. In a later analysis, co-occurring TCRs were grouped using DBSCAN, and TCRdist sequence similarity was added for clustering within HLA-allele-positive subsets. Repertoires with fewer than 30,000 or more than 120,000 public chains were left out of co-occurrence clustering, as were about five repertoires with anomalous nucleotide sharing. In its TCRdb copy, this immuneACCESS table keeps in-frame sequences only and misses some clones. Where compared with another copy, unresolved V genes explain less than half of these, and the others have no known cause. For V, J and clone size, that table is used; D and trimming come from the DNA. Counted in this sample were 90,000 to 150,000 clones; roughly four fifths of them appeared once. The ten largest clonotypes hold about 3.3% of the sample.

The sequence joins TRBV11-2 to TRBJ2-1; TRBD2 fits 9 bases in the junction. The origin of this receptor is a woman aged 25 to 39 in good health and CMV-seropositive. The material sequenced was PBMCs. CDR3 reads: CASSGGTSFKDNEQFF. The DNA reads TGTGCCAGCAGCGGCGGGACTAGCTTCAAGGACAATGAGCAGTTCTTC.